The rows below give T cell receptor beta chains drawn from one sample of a study of shared clonotypes between healthy human individuals. Generated by immunoSEQ multiplex PCR, the TCRdb table keeps only in-frame clones and is missing some. Here the sample spans about 610,000 clones, roughly 97% being singletons. Material: naive CD4+ T cells sorted from blood. These receptors were collected from a woman in her twenties or thirties in good health. Each CDR3 is given with its conserved first and last residue. D genes are given only for firm matches. Not every row has a clone size; where given, it reads once, few, many or a size class.

15,.,TRBD2,TRBJ2-7,TRBV7-3,CASSYSGTSGYEQYF,TGTGCCAGCAGTTATTCCGGGACTAGCGGCTACGAGCAGTACTTC
18,.,.,TRBJ2-7,TRBV13,CASSLLFRGGGASYEQYF,TGTGCCAGCAGCTTATTATTCCGTGGCGGAGGTGCCTCCTACGAGCAGTACTTC
20,.,.,TRBJ1-1,TRBV18,CASLTGIEAFFGQGTREAFF,.
14,.,.,TRBJ2-7,TRBV29-1,CSVRNFGSTYEQYF,TGCAGCGTCCGGAATTTTGGGAGCACCTACGAGCAGTACTTC
20,.,TRBD2,TRBJ2-3,TRBV11-3,CASSSLGLAVRNTSTDTQYF,TGTGCCAGCAGCTCGCTGGGACTAGCGGTAAGAAATACTAGCACAGATACGCAGTATTTT
19,.,TRBD2,TRBJ2-1,TRBV28,CASSPRPGTSGVTYNEQFF,TGTGCCAGCAGCCCTCGTCCCGGGACTAGCGGGGTAACCTACAATGAGCAGTTCTTC
16,once,TRBD2,TRBJ2-1,TRBV7-3,CASSLTYTSGYNEQFF,TGTGCCAGCAGCTTAACGTATACTAGCGGATACAATGAGCAGTTCTTC
12,.,.,TRBJ2-1,TRBV11-2,CASSLETDEQFF,TGTGCCAGCAGCTTAGAGACGGATGAGCAGTTCTTC
17,.,.,TRBJ2-5,TRBV4-2,CASSQGTDLLYQETQYF,TGTGCCAGCAGCCAAGGGACCGACCTTCTTTACCAAGAGACCCAGTACTTC
16,.,TRBD1,TRBJ2-5,TRBV5-1,CASSFQPGQLRETQYF,TGCGCCAGCAGCTTTCAACCGGGACAGCTTAGAGAGACCCAGTACTTC
13,.,.,TRBJ2-1,TRBV10-2,CASGRLSYNEQFF,TGCGCCAGCGGGAGATTAAGCTACAATGAGCAGTTCTTC
14,.,.,TRBJ2-7,TRBV13,CASSLWSPKGGQYF,TGTGCCAGCAGCTTATGGTCGCCCAAAGGGGGGCAGTACTTC
14,.,TRBD2,TRBJ2-7,TRBV7-3,CASSPGTNLYEQYF,TGTGCCAGCAGCCCCGGGACTAATCTCTACGAGCAGTACTTC
15,.,.,TRBJ1-6,TRBV27,CASSFLGQKLSPLHF,TGTGCCAGCAGTTTTTTAGGACAGAAGCTTTCACCCCTCCACTTT
16,.,.,TRBJ1-2,TRBV28,CASSLLYGRTNYGYTF,TGTGCCAGCAGTTTACTGTATGGGAGGACTAACTATGGCTACACCTTC